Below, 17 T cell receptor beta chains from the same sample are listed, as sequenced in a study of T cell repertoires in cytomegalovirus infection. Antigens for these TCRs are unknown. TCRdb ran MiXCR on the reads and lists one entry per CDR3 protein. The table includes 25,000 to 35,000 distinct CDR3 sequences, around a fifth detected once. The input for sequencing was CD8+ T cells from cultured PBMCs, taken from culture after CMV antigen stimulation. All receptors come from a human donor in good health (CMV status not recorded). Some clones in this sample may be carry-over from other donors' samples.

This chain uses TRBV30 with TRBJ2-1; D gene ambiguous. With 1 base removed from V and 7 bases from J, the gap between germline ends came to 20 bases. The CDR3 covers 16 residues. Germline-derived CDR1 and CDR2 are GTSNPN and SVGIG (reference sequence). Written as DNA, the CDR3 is TGTGCCTGGAGTGACCTGGACCCCCCCAGAAGGAATGAGCAGTTCTTC. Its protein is CAWSDLDPPRRNEQFF.

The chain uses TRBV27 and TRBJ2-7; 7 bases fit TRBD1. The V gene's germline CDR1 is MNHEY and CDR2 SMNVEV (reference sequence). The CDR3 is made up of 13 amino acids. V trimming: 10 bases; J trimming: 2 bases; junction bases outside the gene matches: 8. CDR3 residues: CAIKTGTTYEQYF. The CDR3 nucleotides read TGTGCCATAAAGACAGGGACAACCTACGAGCAGTACTTC.

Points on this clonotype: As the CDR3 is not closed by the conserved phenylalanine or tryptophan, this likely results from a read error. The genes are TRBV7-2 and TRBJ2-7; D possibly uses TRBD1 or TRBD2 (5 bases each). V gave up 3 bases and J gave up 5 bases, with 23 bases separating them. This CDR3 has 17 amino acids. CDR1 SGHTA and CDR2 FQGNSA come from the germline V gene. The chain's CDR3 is CASSFLPGRLRANEQYL. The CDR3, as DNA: TGTGCCAGCAGCTTCCTCCCGGGACGCCTGAGGGCGAACGAGCAGTACTTG.

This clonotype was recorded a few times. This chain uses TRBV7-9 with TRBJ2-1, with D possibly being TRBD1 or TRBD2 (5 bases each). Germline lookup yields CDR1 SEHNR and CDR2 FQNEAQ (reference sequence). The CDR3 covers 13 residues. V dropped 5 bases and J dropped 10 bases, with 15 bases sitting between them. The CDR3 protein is CASSPPGALEQFF. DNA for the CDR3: TGTGCCAGCAGCCCCCCCGGGGCCCTAGAGCAGTTCTTC.

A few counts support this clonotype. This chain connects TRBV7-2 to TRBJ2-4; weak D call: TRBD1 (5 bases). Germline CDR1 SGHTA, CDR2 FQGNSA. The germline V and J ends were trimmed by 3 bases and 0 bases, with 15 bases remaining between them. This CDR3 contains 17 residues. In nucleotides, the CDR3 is TGTGCCAGCAGCTTGGGGCGGAACAAATTAGCCAAAAACATTCAGTACTTC. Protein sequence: CASSLGRNKLAKNIQYF.

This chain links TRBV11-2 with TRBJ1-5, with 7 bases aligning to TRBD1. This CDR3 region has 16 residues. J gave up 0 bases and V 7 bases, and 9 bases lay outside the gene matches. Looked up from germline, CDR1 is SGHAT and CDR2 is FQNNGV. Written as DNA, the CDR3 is TGTGCCAGCATCATCGACAGGGAAAATAGCAATCAGCCCCAGCATTTT. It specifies CASIIDRENSNQPQHF. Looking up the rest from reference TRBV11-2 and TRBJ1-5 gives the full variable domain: EAGVAQSPRYKIIEKRQSVAFWCNPISGHATLYWYQQILGQGPKLLIQFQNNGVVDDSQLPKDRFSAERLKGVDSTLKIQPAKLEDSAVYLCASIIDRENSNQPQHFGDGTRLSIL.

The CDR3 DNA is TGTGCCAGCAGGGCCGGCCTTGAGGCTTTCTTT. This sequence encodes CASRAGLEAFF. The V call is TRBV2, the J call TRBJ1-1; D gene ambiguous. V was trimmed by 6 bases and J by 11 bases, leaving 13 bases between them. The germline V gene has CDR1 SNHLY and CDR2 FYNNEI. CDR3 length: 11 amino acids.

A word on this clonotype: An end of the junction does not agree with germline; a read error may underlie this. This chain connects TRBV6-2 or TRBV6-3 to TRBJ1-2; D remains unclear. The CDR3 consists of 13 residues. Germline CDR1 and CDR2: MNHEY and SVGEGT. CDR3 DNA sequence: TGTGCCCGCAGTCCGGGCCGAAACTATGGCTACACCTTC. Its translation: CARSPGRNYGYTF.

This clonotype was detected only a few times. Written as DNA, the CDR3 is TGTGCCAGCAGAAAAGACAGGGGAAGCAATCAGCCCCAGCATTTT. Protein sequence: CASRKDRGSNQPQHF. The chain joins TRBV6-5 to TRBJ1-5; the match to TRBD1 covers 8 bases. The CDR3 is 15 residues long. Germline CDR1 and CDR2: MNHEY and SVGAGI. J gave up 1 base and V 6 bases, and 5 bases lay outside the gene matches.

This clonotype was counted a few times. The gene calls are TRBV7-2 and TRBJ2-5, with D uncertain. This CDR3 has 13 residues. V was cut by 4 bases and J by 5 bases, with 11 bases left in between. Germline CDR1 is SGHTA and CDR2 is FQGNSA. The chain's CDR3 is CASSSRVGETQYF. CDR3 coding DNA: TGTGCCAGCAGCTCTAGGGTGGGGGAGACCCAGTACTTC.

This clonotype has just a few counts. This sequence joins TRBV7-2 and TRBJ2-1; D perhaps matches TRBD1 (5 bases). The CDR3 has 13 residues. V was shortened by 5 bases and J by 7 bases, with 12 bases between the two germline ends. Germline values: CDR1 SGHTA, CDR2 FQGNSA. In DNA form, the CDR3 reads TGTGCCAGCAGCCCGTGGACACCGAATGAGCAGTTCTTC. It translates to CASSPWTPNEQFF.

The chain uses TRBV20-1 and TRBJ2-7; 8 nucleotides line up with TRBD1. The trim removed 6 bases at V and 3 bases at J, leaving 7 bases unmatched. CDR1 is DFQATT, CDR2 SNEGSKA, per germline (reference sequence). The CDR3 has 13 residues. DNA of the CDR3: TGCAGTGCGAAGGACAGGGCAGACTACGAGCAGTACTTC. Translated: CSAKDRADYEQYF.

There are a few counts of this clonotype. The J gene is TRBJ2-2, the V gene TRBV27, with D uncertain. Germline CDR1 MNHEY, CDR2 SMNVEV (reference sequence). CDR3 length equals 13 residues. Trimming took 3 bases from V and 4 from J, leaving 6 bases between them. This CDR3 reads CASSFGGTGELFF. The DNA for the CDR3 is TGTGCCAGCAGTTTCGGTGGCACCGGGGAGCTGTTTTTT.

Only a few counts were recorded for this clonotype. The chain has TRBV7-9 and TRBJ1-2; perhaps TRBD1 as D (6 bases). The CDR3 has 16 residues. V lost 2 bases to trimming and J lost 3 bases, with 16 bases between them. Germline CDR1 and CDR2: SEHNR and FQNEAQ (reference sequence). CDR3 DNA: TGTGCCAGCAGCTTACCGACGGGACAAGAGGACTATGGCTACACCTTC. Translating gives CASSLPTGQEDYGYTF.

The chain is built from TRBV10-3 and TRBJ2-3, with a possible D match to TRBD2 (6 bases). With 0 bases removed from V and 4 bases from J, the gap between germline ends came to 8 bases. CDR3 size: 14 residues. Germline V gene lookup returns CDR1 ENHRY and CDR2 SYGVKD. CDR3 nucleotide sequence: TGTGCCATCAGTGAGTCGGGAGGACCAGATACGCAGTATTTT. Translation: CAISESGGPDTQYF.

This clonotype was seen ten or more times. CDR3 sequence reads: CASSLAVTNYGYTF. CDR3 DNA sequence: TGTGCCAGCAGTTTAGCGGTCACTAACTATGGCTACACCTTC. The rearrangement uses TRBV12-3 or TRBV12-4 and TRBJ1-2; D gene ambiguous. V was trimmed by 0 bases and J by 0 bases, leaving 5 bases between them. This CDR3 spans 14 amino acids.

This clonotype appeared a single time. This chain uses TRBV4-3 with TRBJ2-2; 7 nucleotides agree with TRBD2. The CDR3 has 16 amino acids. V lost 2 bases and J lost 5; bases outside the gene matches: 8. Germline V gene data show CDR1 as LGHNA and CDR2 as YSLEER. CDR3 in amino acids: CASSQSPGGGTGELFF. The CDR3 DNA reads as TGCGCCAGCAGCCAAAGTCCGGGAGGAGGTACCGGGGAGCTGTTTTTT.